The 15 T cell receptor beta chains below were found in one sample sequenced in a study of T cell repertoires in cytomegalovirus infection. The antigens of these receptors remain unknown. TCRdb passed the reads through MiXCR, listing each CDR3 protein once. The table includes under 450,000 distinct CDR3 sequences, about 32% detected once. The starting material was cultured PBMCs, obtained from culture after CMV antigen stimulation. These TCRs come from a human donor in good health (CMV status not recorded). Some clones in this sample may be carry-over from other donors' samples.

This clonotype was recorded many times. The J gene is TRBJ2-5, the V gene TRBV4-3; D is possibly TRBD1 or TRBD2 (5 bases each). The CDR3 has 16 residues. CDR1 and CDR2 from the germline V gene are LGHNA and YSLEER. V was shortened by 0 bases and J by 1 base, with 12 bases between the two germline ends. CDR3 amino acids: CASSQERGSTQETQYF. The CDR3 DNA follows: TGCGCCAGCAGCCAAGAGAGGGGATCCACCCAAGAGACCCAGTACTTC.

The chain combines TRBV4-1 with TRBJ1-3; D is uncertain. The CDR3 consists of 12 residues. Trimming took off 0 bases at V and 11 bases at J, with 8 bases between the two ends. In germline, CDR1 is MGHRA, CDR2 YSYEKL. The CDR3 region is CASSQDRPPIYF. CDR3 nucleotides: TGCGCCAGCAGCCAAGACCGTCCCCCCATATATTTT.

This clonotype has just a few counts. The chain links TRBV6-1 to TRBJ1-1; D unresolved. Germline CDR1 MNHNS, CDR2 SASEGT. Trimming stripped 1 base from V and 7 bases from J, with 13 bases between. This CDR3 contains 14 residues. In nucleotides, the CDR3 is TGTGCCAGCAGTGAAGATTTCAGACTCGATGAAGCTTTCTTT. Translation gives CASSEDFRLDEAFF.

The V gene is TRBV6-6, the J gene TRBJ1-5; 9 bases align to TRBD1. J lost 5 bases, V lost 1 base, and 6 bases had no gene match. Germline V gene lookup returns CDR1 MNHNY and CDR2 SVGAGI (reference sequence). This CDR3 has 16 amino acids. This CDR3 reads CASSYYGGQGHQPQHF. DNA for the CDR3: TGTGCCAGCAGTTACTACGGCGGACAGGGGCATCAGCCCCAGCATTTT.

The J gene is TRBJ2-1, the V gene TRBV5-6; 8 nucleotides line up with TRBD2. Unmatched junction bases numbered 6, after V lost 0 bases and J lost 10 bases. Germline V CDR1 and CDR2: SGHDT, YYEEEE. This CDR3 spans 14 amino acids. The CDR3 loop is CASSLVTSVKEQFF. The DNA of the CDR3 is TGTGCCAGCAGCTTGGTGACTAGCGTTAAGGAGCAGTTCTTC.

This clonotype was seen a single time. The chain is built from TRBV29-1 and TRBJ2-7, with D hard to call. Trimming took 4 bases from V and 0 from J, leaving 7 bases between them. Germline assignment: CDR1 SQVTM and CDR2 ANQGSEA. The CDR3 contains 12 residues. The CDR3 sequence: CSVGVSSYEQYF. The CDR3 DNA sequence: TGCAGCGTTGGCGTCAGCTCCTACGAGCAGTACTTC.

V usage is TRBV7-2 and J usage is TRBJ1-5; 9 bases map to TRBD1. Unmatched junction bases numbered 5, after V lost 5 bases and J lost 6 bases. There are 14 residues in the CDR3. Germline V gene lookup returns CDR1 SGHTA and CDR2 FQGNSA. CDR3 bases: TGTGCCAGCAGCCCCCGACAGGGGGTTCAGCCCCAGCATTTT. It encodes CASSPRQGVQPQHF.

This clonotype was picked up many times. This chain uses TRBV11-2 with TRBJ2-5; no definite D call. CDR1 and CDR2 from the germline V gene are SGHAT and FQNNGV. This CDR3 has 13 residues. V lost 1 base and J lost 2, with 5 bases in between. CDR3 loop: CASSLGDQETQYF. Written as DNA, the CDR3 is TGTGCCAGCAGCTTAGGGGATCAAGAGACCCAGTACTTC.

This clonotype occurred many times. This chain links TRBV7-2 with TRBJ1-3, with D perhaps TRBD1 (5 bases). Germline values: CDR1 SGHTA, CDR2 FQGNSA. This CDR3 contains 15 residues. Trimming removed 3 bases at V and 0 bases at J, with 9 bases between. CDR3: CASSFTGHSGNTIYF. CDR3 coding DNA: TGTGCCAGCAGCTTCACAGGACACTCTGGAAACACCATATATTTT.

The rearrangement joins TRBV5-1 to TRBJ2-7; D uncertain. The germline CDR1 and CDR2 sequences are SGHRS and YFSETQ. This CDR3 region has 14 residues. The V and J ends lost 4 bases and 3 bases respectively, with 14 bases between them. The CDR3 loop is CASSPLTQNYEQYF. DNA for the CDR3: TGCGCCAGCAGCCCGTTAACACAGAACTACGAGCAGTACTTC.

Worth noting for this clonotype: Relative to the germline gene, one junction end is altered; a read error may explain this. The CDR3 DNA reads as TGTGCCAGCAGCCTAGCGGGAGGGCCAGGAGGTGAGCAGCTCTTC. Amino acid sequence: CASSLAGGPGGEQLF. The gene calls are TRBV7-8 and TRBJ2-1; 12 bases are a match to TRBD2. The germline CDR1 and CDR2 sequences are SGHVS and FQNEAQ. This CDR3 has 15 residues.

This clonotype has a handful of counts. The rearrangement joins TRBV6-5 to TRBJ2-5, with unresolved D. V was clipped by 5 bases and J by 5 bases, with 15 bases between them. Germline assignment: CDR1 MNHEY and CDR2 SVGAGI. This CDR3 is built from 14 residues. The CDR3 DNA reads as TGTGCCAGCAGTGATCCCCCACGGCGGGAGACCCAGTACTTC. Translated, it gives CASSDPPRRETQYF.

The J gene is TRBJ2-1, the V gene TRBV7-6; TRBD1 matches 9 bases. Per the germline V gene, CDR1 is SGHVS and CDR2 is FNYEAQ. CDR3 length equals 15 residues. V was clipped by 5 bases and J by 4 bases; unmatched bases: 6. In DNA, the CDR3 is TGTGCCAGCAGCACCCGGACAGGGGATTACAATGAGCAGTTCTTC. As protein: CASSTRTGDYNEQFF. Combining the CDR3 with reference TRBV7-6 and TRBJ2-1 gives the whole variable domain GAGVSQSPRYKVTKRGQDVALRCDPISGHVSLYWYRQALGQGPEFLTYFNYEAQQDKSGLPNDRFSAERPEGSISTLTIQRTEQRDSAMYRCASSTRTGDYNEQFFGPGTRLTVL.

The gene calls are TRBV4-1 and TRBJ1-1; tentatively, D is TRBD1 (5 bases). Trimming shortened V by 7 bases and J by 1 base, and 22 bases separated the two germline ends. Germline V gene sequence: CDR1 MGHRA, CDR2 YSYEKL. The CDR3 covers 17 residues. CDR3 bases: TGCGCCAGCAACCCTCTACCTTCCAGGGCGTCGAACACTGAAGCTTTCTTT. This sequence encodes CASNPLPSRASNTEAFF.

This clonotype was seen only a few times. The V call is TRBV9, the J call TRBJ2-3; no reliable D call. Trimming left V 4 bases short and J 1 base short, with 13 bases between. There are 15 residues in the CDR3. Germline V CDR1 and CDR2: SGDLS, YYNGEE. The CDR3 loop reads CASSPPGLGTDTQYF. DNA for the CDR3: TGTGCCAGCAGCCCCCCCGGTCTAGGCACAGATACGCAGTATTTT.